These T cell receptor beta chains were read from a single sample in a study of blood T cells in healthy people across ages. From the 5' RACE reads, TCRdb called clonotypes with MiXCR, one entry per CDR3 protein. The sample shows 700,000 to 850,000 distinct CDR3 sequences, roughly 35% of them seen only once. The sample taken for sequencing was blood. The source is a man in his late teens or twenties in good health. Each CDR3 is given with its conserved first and last residue. D genes are given only for firm matches. Clone size, where shown, is once, few, many, or a class for clones that have expanded.

clone size: few; J gene: TRBJ1-1; V gene: TRBV29-1; D gene: NA; CDR3 protein: CSVKGRMNTEAFF; CDR3 DNA: TGCAGCGTCAAGGGGCGGATGAACACTGAAGCTTTCTTT
clone size: NA; J gene: TRBJ2-3; V gene: TRBV20-1; D gene: NA; CDR3 protein: CSVGPSTDTQYF; CDR3 DNA: TGCAGTGTGGGACCGAGCACAGATACGCAGTATTTT
clone size: many; J gene: TRBJ2-1; V gene: TRBV4-3; D gene: NA; CDR3 protein: CASSQARAELHYNEQFF; CDR3 DNA: TGCGCCAGCAGCCAGGCCCGGGCGGAGCTTCATTACAATGAGCAGTTCTTC
clone size: NA; J gene: TRBJ2-3; V gene: TRBV12-3/TRBV12-4; D gene: NA; CDR3 protein: CASSSQGQDTQYF; CDR3 DNA: TGTGCCAGCAGTTCACAGGGTCAAGATACGCAGTATTTT
clone size: few; J gene: TRBJ2-3; V gene: TRBV7-8; D gene: TRBD2; CDR3 protein: CASSRPGLAGGATDTQYF; CDR3 DNA: TGTGCCAGCAGCCGTCCGGGACTAGCGGGGGGCGCCACAGATACGCAGTATTTT
clone size: NA; J gene: TRBJ2-6; V gene: TRBV19; D gene: TRBD1; CDR3 protein: CASSIFWTGGSGANVLTF; CDR3 DNA: TGTGCCAGTAGTATATTCTGGACAGGGGGCTCTGGGGCCAACGTCCTGACTTTC
clone size: few; J gene: TRBJ2-3; V gene: TRBV4-3; D gene: NA; CDR3 protein: CASSQDETSTDTQYF; CDR3 DNA: TGCGCCAGCAGCCAAGATGAGACAAGCACAGATACGCAGTATTTT
clone size: NA; J gene: TRBJ2-3; V gene: TRBV20-1; D gene: TRBD2; CDR3 protein: CSARDSWRGMDTQYF; CDR3 DNA: TGCAGTGCTAGAGATTCCTGGCGGGGGATGGATACGCAGTATTTT
clone size: few; J gene: TRBJ2-7; V gene: TRBV27; D gene: NA; CDR3 protein: CASSGKTHSYEQYF; CDR3 DNA: TGTGCCAGCAGTGGGAAGACTCACTCCTACGAGCAGTACTTC
clone size: NA; J gene: TRBJ2-5; V gene: TRBV20-1; D gene: TRBD2; CDR3 protein: CSARALAEGETQYF; CDR3 DNA: TGCAGTGCTAGAGCCCTAGCGGAGGGGGAGACCCAGTACTTC
clone size: few; J gene: TRBJ2-5; V gene: TRBV5-1; D gene: NA; CDR3 protein: CASSVEEQETQYF; CDR3 DNA: TGCGCCAGCAGCGTTGAAGAACAAGAGACCCAGTACTTC
clone size: NA; J gene: TRBJ1-3; V gene: TRBV16; D gene: NA; CDR3 protein: CASSQYLRTANGNTIYF; CDR3 DNA: TGTGCCAGCAGCCAATATCTCAGGACCGCTAACGGAAACACCATATATTTT
clone size: NA; J gene: TRBJ1-4; V gene: TRBV2; D gene: TRBD1; CDR3 protein: CASPSGQGSEKLFF; CDR3 DNA: TGTGCCAGCCCTTCGGGACAGGGTAGTGAAAAACTGTTTTTT
clone size: NA; J gene: TRBJ2-3; V gene: TRBV24-1; D gene: NA; CDR3 protein: CATSDSKRSTDTQYF; CDR3 DNA: TGTGCCACCAGTGATAGCAAGCGGAGCACAGATACGCAGTATTTT
clone size: few; J gene: TRBJ2-1; V gene: TRBV2; D gene: NA; CDR3 protein: CASSEWAPEGDEQFF; CDR3 DNA: TGTGCCAGCAGTGAATGGGCCCCTGAGGGGGATGAGCAGTTCTTC
clone size: NA; J gene: TRBJ2-5; V gene: TRBV7-9; D gene: NA; CDR3 protein: CASSPWGEGRETQYF; CDR3 DNA: TGTGCCAGCAGCCCGTGGGGTGAAGGGCGAGAGACCCAGTACTTC
clone size: NA; J gene: TRBJ1-5; V gene: TRBV30; D gene: NA; CDR3 protein: CAWSAPGQGIGQPQHF; CDR3 DNA: TGTGCCTGGAGTGCTCCGGGGCAGGGTATAGGTCAGCCCCAGCATTTT
clone size: NA; J gene: TRBJ1-2; V gene: TRBV7-3; D gene: TRBD1; CDR3 protein: CASSPGGTGGNYGYTF; CDR3 DNA: TGTGCCAGCAGCCCCGGCGGGACAGGGGGTAACTATGGCTACACCTTC
clone size: many; J gene: TRBJ2-1; V gene: TRBV7-3; D gene: NA; CDR3 protein: CASSSPGGPTYNEQFF; CDR3 DNA: TGTGCCAGCAGCTCTCCTGGGGGGCCAACCTACAATGAGCAGTTCTTC
clone size: NA; J gene: TRBJ1-6; V gene: TRBV12-3/TRBV12-4; D gene: NA; CDR3 protein: CASSPGPINSPLHF; CDR3 DNA: TGTGCCAGCAGTCCCGGACCGATTAATTCACCCCTCCACTTT
clone size: few; J gene: TRBJ1-1; V gene: TRBV5-1; D gene: NA; CDR3 protein: CASSLATAVGTEAFF; CDR3 DNA: TGCGCCAGCAGCTTGGCGACGGCGGTAGGCACTGAAGCTTTCTTT
clone size: few; J gene: TRBJ1-6; V gene: TRBV12-3/TRBV12-4; D gene: TRBD1; CDR3 protein: CASSPGQENSPLHF; CDR3 DNA: TGTGCCAGCAGTCCGGGACAGGAAAATTCACCCCTCCACTTT
clone size: NA; J gene: TRBJ1-1; V gene: TRBV12-3/TRBV12-4; D gene: NA; CDR3 protein: CASIGIWGTGDTEAFF; CDR3 DNA: TGTGCCAGCATCGGGATATGGGGGACGGGGGACACTGAAGCTTTCTTT
clone size: NA; J gene: TRBJ2-1; V gene: TRBV12-3/TRBV12-4; D gene: NA; CDR3 protein: CASTPPGDTYNEQFF; CDR3 DNA: TGTGCCAGCACCCCCCCGGGGGACACCTACAATGAGCAGTTCTTC
clone size: many; J gene: TRBJ1-6; V gene: TRBV28; D gene: TRBD1; CDR3 protein: CASSWDRDNSPLHF; CDR3 DNA: TGTGCCAGCAGCTGGGACAGAGATAATTCACCCCTCCACTTT
clone size: few; J gene: TRBJ1-6; V gene: TRBV12-3/TRBV12-4; D gene: TRBD1; CDR3 protein: CASSGTGALGSYNSPLHF; CDR3 DNA: TGTGCCAGCAGTGGGACAGGGGCTCTAGGCTCCTATAATTCACCCCTCCACTTT
clone size: many; J gene: TRBJ2-1; V gene: TRBV7-2; D gene: TRBD2; CDR3 protein: CASSPTSGGPSYNEQFF; CDR3 DNA: TGTGCCAGCAGCCCTACTAGCGGGGGTCCCTCCTACAATGAGCAGTTCTTC
clone size: NA; J gene: TRBJ2-1; V gene: TRBV27; D gene: TRBD2; CDR3 protein: CASSLGGLVFNEQFF; CDR3 DNA: TGTGCCAGCAGTTTAGGGGGACTAGTGTTCAATGAGCAGTTCTTC
clone size: few; J gene: TRBJ1-5; V gene: TRBV20-1; D gene: TRBD1; CDR3 protein: CSASEGAQPQHF; CDR3 DNA: TGCAGTGCTAGCGAGGGGGCGCAGCCCCAGCATTTT
clone size: NA; J gene: TRBJ2-3; V gene: TRBV6-6; D gene: NA; CDR3 protein: CGVGATSTDTQYF; CDR3 DNA: TGTGGAGTAGGGGCAACTAGCACAGATACGCAGTATTTT
clone size: NA; J gene: TRBJ2-1; V gene: TRBV4-2; D gene: TRBD1; CDR3 protein: CASSQDWAGGNNEQFF; CDR3 DNA: TGTGCCAGCAGCCAAGATTGGGCAGGGGGCAATAATGAGCAGTTCTTC
clone size: NA; J gene: TRBJ2-2; V gene: TRBV6-2/TRBV6-3; D gene: TRBD1; CDR3 protein: CASILTQGTGYFTGELFF; CDR3 DNA: TGTGCCAGCATCCTGACCCAAGGGACAGGGTACTTCACCGGGGAGCTGTTTTTT
clone size: NA; J gene: TRBJ1-1; V gene: TRBV5-1; D gene: NA; CDR3 protein: CASSPRRVAPNTETFF; CDR3 DNA: TGCGCCAGCAGTCCACGGAGAGTCGCCCCGAACACTGAAACTTTCTTT
clone size: NA; J gene: TRBJ1-6; V gene: TRBV6-6; D gene: NA; CDR3 protein: CASSYLPRSSYNSPLHF; CDR3 DNA: TGTGCCAGCAGTTACCTTCCGCGGAGCTCCTATAATTCACCCCTCCACTTT
clone size: many; J gene: TRBJ2-3; V gene: TRBV7-9; D gene: NA; CDR3 protein: CASSPVIGTDTQYF; CDR3 DNA: TGTGCCAGCAGCCCGGTGATTGGGACAGATACGCAGTATTTT
clone size: NA; J gene: TRBJ2-5; V gene: TRBV4-2; D gene: TRBD1; CDR3 protein: CASSQDPGTGGFEQYF; CDR3 DNA: TGTGCCAGCAGCCAAGACCCCGGGACAGGGGGCTTTGAGCAGTACTTC
clone size: few; J gene: TRBJ2-3; V gene: TRBV21-1; D gene: NA; CDR3 protein: CASSMSPRTGYTQYF; CDR3 DNA: TGTGCCAGCAGCATGTCGCCCCGTACCGGATATACGCAGTATTTT
clone size: many; J gene: TRBJ2-1; V gene: TRBV20-1; D gene: TRBD2; CDR3 protein: CSAETSGVDNEQFF; CDR3 DNA: TGCAGTGCGGAGACTAGCGGGGTAGACAATGAGCAGTTCTTC
clone size: few; J gene: TRBJ2-2; V gene: TRBV9; D gene: TRBD1; CDR3 protein: CASSYRQGSPGELFF; CDR3 DNA: TGTGCCAGCAGCTATCGACAGGGAAGCCCCGGGGAGCTGTTTTTT
clone size: NA; J gene: TRBJ1-2; V gene: TRBV4-2; D gene: NA; CDR3 protein: CASSQDLLDVHYGYTF; CDR3 DNA: TGTGCCAGCAGCCAAGATCTTCTGGACGTGCACTATGGCTACACCTTC
clone size: many; J gene: TRBJ1-2; V gene: TRBV20-1; D gene: NA; CDR3 protein: CSARDRLNYGYTF; CDR3 DNA: TGCAGTGCTAGAGACCGCTTAAACTATGGCTACACCTTC
clone size: NA; J gene: TRBJ1-2; V gene: TRBV30; D gene: TRBD1; CDR3 protein: CARISQGSYGYTF; CDR3 DNA: TGTGCCCGGATATCACAGGGGAGCTATGGCTACACCTTC
clone size: NA; J gene: TRBJ2-3; V gene: TRBV6-5; D gene: TRBD1; CDR3 protein: CASGRTGGLTDTQYF; CDR3 DNA: TGTGCCAGCGGTAGGACAGGGGGCCTCACAGATACGCAGTATTTT
clone size: few; J gene: TRBJ1-1; V gene: TRBV28; D gene: TRBD1; CDR3 protein: CASSLRDRGTEAFF; CDR3 DNA: TGTGCCAGCAGTTTACGGGACAGGGGAACTGAAGCTTTCTTT
clone size: few; J gene: TRBJ1-5; V gene: TRBV21-1; D gene: NA; CDR3 protein: CASSLGTPRRNQPQHF; CDR3 DNA: TGTGCCAGCAGCCTTGGGACCCCCAGGCGCAATCAGCCCCAGCATTTT
clone size: NA; J gene: TRBJ2-7; V gene: TRBV12-5; D gene: NA; CDR3 protein: CASGYPGRGSYGQYF; CDR3 DNA: TGTGCTAGTGGATATCCGGGACGGGGTTCCTACGGGCAGTACTTC
clone size: few; J gene: TRBJ1-4; V gene: TRBV7-2; D gene: TRBD1; CDR3 protein: CASSAHRGKANEKLFF; CDR3 DNA: TGTGCCAGCAGCGCCCACAGGGGGAAGGCTAATGAAAAACTGTTTTTT
clone size: many; J gene: TRBJ2-7; V gene: TRBV6-2/TRBV6-3; D gene: NA; CDR3 protein: CASSRLDEQYF; CDR3 DNA: TGTGCCAGCAGCCGTCTAGACGAGCAGTACTTC
clone size: NA; J gene: TRBJ2-2; V gene: TRBV7-6; D gene: NA; CDR3 protein: CASSSLGTQNTGELFF; CDR3 DNA: TGTGCCAGCAGCTCTCTCGGTACACAAAACACCGGGGAGCTGTTTTTT
clone size: NA; J gene: TRBJ1-1; V gene: TRBV4-3; D gene: NA; CDR3 protein: CASSQETAPMAEAFF; CDR3 DNA: TGCGCCAGCAGCCAAGAAACAGCTCCTATGGCTGAAGCTTTCTTT
clone size: many; J gene: TRBJ2-1; V gene: TRBV29-1; D gene: TRBD1; CDR3 protein: CSVEGAPDRGYNEQFF; CDR3 DNA: TGCAGCGTTGAAGGCGCCCCGGACAGGGGCTACAATGAGCAGTTCTTC
clone size: once; J gene: TRBJ2-3; V gene: TRBV10-3; D gene: NA; CDR3 protein: CAISEQESNADTQYF; CDR3 DNA: TGTGCCATCAGTGAGCAAGAAAGTAATGCAGATACGCAGTATTTT
clone size: NA; J gene: TRBJ2-7; V gene: TRBV7-9; D gene: TRBD2; CDR3 protein: CASSLSGGRNEQYF; CDR3 DNA: TGTGCCAGCAGCTTATCCGGGGGGAGGAACGAGCAGTACTTC
clone size: NA; J gene: TRBJ1-1; V gene: TRBV7-9; D gene: TRBD1; CDR3 protein: CASSAGTGINTEAFF; CDR3 DNA: TGTGCCAGCAGCGCTGGGACAGGGATCAACACTGAGGCTTTCTTT
clone size: once; J gene: TRBJ1-2; V gene: TRBV7-2; D gene: TRBD1; CDR3 protein: CASSPQGVSYGYTF; CDR3 DNA: TGTGCCAGCAGCCCCCAGGGGGTCTCCTACGGCTACACCTTC